Here is one T cell receptor beta chain with its context. By how much of the sample it makes up, this clone is large (0.1 to 1%). Its recognized antigen is unknown. Qualities for individual bases were not recorded, and no much larger clone is one base off. This entry comes from a study of T cells in localized non-small cell lung cancer (dated by TCRdb to the early 2020s). Context from the whole study: The study examined T cell repertoires in 200 to 300 patients with early-stage NSCLC and compared tumors with uninvolved tumor-adjacent lungs. The cohort comprised approximately 240 treatment-naïve NSCLC patients with resected, localized lung tumors. The mean age of the NSCLC patients was 60 to 85 years, with 120 to 150 men and around 100 women. Paper-wide results and their limitations: Because of the exploratory design, TCR variables were selected using unadjusted p-values without false-discovery rate correction. Because multi-region sequencing of the tumors was not done, intratumor heterogeneity could not be ruled out. A median of roughly 58 of the top 100 tumor clones were detected in paired uninvolved adjacent lung, and some 28 of these tumor clones were also found among the top 100 clones of the paired uninvolved adjacent lung. Longer overall survival was associated with higher T cell density in blood, whereas shorter survival was associated with higher clonality in adjacent lung. Uninvolved tumor-adjacent lung showed the highest T cell clonality, higher than tumor, which suggests more focused antigenic responses in the adjacent lung.

The immunoSEQ Assay was used to sequence TCR beta CDR3 regions from DNA. On the study's bioinformatics: T cell density was computed as TCR beta template counts normalized to usable DNA estimated by amplifying housekeeping genes. The preseqR package was used to estimate richness by extrapolating to 400,000 templates for PBMC samples and to 120,000 templates for tissue samples. Clonality was calculated as one minus Pielou's evenness. Differential abundance testing on productive amino-acid clonotypes, with a minimum total count of 5 and an alpha of 0.1, was used to identify tissue-enriched TCRs. The Jaccard Index and the Morisita Overlap Index were used to measure how much the repertoires overlapped between compartments. GLIPH grouped TCR beta CDR3s together with public tetramer-defined viral CDR3s, and a viral motif had to include at least three viral sequences and also show V-gene enrichment. The table was pulled from immuneACCESS by TCRdb, which kept in-frame rearrangements only. Such tables lose some clones; where checked, under half of the loss comes from unresolved V genes, and the rest has no known cause. Clonal size and the V and J genes are those of that table, whereas D and trimming came from the DNA. The sample table holds approximately 630 clones, of which just over 25% were seen once. Of the sample, roughly 18% falls within the top ten clones.

Uninvolved adjacent lung was sampled at least 2 cm away from the tumor margin, and two independent pathologists confirmed that the tissue had no atypia. At diagnosis, tumor, uninvolved tumor-adjacent lung and peripheral blood were collected and then preserved as a mix of FFPE and fresh-frozen material. CDR1 is given as MDHEN and CDR2 as SYDVKM, both from the germline V gene. The germline V end is reduced by 5 bases and the J end by 7 bases; junction bases left unmatched: 4. The CDR3 spans 14 residues, from the cysteine through the phenylalanine. Only the CDR3 DNA stays, 42 bases, in frame from base 1.

The sequence joins TRBV28 to TRBJ1-4; TRBD1 matches 10 bases in the middle. The clonotype was recovered from a male donor at least 60 years old with stage III lung adenocarcinoma. Sequenced material: normal lung tissue next to the tumor, taken before any cancer treatment. The CDR3 sequence is CASSLDRGREKLFF. The nucleotide sequence reads TGTGCCAGCAGTCTCGACAGGGGGCGTGAAAAACTGTTTTTT.